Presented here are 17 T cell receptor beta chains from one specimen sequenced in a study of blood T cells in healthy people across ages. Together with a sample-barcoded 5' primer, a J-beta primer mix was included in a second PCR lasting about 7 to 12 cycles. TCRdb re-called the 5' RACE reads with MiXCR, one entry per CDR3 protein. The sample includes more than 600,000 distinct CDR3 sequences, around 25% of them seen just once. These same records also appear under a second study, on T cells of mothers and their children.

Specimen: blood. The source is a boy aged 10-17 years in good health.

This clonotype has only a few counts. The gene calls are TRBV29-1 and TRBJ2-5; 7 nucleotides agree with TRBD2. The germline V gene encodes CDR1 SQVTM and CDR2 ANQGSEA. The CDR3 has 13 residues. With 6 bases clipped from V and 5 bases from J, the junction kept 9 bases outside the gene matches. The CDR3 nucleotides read TGCAGCGTCATCTACGGGGGGTTGGAGACCCAGTACTTC. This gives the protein CSVIYGGLETQYF.

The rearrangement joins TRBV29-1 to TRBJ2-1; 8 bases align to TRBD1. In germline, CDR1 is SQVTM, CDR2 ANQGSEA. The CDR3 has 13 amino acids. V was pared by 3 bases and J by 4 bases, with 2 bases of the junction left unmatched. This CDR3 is CSVDRQGYNEQFF. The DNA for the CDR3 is TGCAGCGTTGATCGACAGGGGTACAATGAGCAGTTCTTC.

The CDR3 spells CASRERHPQETQYF. The CDR3 DNA reads as TGTGCCAGCAGGGAGCGGCATCCTCAAGAGACCCAGTACTTC. This chain connects TRBV7-8 to TRBJ2-5; maybe TRBD2 (5 bases). CDR3 length: 14 residues. Germline CDR1 is SGHVS and CDR2 is FQNEAQ. V lost 6 bases and J 2 bases, leaving 13 bases between the germline ends. Filled out from reference TRBV7-8 and TRBJ2-5, the complete variable domain reads GAGVSQSPRYKVAKRGQDVALRCDPISGHVSLFWYQQALGQGPEFLTYFQNEAQLDKSGLPSDRFFAERPEGSVSTLKIQRTQQEDSAVYLCASRERHPQETQYFGPGTRLLVL.

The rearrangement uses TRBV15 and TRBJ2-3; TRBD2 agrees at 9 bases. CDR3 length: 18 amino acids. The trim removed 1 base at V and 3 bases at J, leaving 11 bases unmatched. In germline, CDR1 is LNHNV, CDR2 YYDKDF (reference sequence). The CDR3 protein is CATSRVGLGRGGTDTQYF. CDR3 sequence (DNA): TGTGCCACCAGCAGAGTAGGACTGGGGCGGGGGGGGACAGATACGCAGTATTTT.

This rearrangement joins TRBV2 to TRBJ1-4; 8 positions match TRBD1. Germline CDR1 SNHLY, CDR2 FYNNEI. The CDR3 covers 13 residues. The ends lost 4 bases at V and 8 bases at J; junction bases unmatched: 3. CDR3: CASSGDRQEKLFF. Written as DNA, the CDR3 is TGTGCCAGCAGTGGGGACAGGCAGGAAAAACTGTTTTTT.

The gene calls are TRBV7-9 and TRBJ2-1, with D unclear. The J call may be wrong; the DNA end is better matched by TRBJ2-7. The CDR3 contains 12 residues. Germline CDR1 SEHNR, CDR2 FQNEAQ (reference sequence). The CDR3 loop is CASSFGQATQYF. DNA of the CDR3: TGTGCCAGCAGCTTTGGGCAGGCCACGCAGTACTTC.

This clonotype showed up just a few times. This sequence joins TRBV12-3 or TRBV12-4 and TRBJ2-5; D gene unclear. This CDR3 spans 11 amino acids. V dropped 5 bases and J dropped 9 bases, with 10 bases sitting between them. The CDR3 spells CASSTEMAQYF. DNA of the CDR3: TGTGCCAGCAGTACAGAGATGGCCCAGTACTTC.

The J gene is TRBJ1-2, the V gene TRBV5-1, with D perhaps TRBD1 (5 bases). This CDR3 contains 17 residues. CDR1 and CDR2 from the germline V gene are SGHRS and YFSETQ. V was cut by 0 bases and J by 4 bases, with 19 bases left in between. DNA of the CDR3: TGCGCCAGCAGCTTGGCCGGAGCAGCCGACAGAGTCTATGGCTACACCTTC. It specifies CASSLAGAADRVYGYTF. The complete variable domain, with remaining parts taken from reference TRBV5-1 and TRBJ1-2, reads KAGVTQTPRYLIKTRGQQVTLSCSPISGHRSVSWYQQTPGQGLQFLFEYFSETQRNKGNFPGRFSGRQFSNSRSEMNVSTLELGDSALYLCASSLAGAADRVYGYTFGSGTRLTVV.

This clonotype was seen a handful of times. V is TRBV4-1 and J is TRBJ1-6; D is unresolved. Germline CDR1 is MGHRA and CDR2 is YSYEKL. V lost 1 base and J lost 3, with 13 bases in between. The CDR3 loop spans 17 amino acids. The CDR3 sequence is CASSQGHSESYNSPLHF. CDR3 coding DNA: TGCGCCAGCAGCCAAGGACACAGTGAAAGCTATAATTCACCCCTCCACTTT.

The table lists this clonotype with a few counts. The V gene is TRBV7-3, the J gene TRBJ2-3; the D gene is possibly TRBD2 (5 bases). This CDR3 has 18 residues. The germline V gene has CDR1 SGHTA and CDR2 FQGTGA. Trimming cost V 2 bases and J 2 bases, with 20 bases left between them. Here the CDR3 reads CASSLPLLPSGDTDTQYF. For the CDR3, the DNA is TGTGCCAGCAGCTTACCCCTCCTCCCCAGCGGCGACACAGATACGCAGTATTTT. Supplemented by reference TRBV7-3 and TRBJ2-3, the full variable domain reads GAGVSQTPSNKVTEKGKYVELRCDPISGHTALYWYRQSLGQGPEFLIYFQGTGAADDSGLPNDRFFAVRPEGSVSTLKIQRTERGDSAVYLCASSLPLLPSGDTDTQYFGPGTRLTVL.

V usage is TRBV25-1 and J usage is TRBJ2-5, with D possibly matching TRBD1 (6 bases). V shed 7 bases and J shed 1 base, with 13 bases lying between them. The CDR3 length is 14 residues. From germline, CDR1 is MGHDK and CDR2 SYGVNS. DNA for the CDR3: TGTGCCAGCACCAGGGTAGGGGGCCAAGAGACCCAGTACTTC. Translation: CASTRVGGQETQYF.

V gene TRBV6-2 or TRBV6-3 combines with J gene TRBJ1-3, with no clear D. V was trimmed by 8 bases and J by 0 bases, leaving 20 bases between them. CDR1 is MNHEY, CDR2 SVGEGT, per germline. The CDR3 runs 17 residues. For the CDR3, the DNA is TGTGCCAGCGCATATCTTGGGCCACGCAACTCTGGAAACACCATATATTTT. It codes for CASAYLGPRNSGNTIYF.

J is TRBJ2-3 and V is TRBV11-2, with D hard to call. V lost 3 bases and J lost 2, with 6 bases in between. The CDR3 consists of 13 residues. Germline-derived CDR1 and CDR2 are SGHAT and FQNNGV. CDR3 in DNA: TGTGCCAGCAGCTTCATAGACACAGATACGCAGTATTTT. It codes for CASSFIDTDTQYF.

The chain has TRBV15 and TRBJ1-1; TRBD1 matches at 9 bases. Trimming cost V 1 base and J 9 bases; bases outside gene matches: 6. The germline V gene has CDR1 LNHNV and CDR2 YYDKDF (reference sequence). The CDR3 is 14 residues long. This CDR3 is CATSRGDRESQAFF. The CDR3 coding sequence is TGTGCCACCAGCAGAGGGGACAGGGAAAGTCAAGCTTTCTTT.

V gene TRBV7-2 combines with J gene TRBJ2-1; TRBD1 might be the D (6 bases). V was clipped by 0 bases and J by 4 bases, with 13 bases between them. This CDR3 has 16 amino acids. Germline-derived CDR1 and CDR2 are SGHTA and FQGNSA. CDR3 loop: CASSLAVGRGYNEQFF. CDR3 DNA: TGTGCCAGCAGCTTAGCGGTTGGCAGGGGTTACAATGAGCAGTTCTTC.

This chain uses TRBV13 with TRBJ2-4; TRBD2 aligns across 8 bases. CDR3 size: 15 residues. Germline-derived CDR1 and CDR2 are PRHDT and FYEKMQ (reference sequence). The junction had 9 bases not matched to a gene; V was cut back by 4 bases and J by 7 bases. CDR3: CASSSEGSGSNIQYF. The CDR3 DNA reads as TGTGCCAGCAGCTCGGAGGGGAGCGGGAGTAACATTCAGTACTTC.

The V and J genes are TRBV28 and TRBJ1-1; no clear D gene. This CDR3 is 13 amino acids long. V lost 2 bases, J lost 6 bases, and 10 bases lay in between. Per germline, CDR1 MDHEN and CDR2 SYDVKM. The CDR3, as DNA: TGTGCCAGCAGTTTAATAAAGGGCCCTGAAGCTTTCTTT. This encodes CASSLIKGPEAFF.